The 4 T cell receptor beta chains given below trace back to one sample, sequenced in a study of cytomegalovirus exposure and HLA in healthy donors. This PCR relied on a set of 60 Vbeta primers and 13 Jbeta primers. Profiling relied on immunoSEQ multiplex PCR, and the TCRdb table lists in-frame clones only, not all of them. This sample has some 200,000 clones; almost 70% occur once, and the top ten carry less than 3%. Sequencing was carried out using PBMCs. All receptors come from a man aged 35 to 55 in good health and CMV-seropositive.

The rearrangement uses TRBV4-2 and TRBJ1-5; D ambiguous. V gave up 1 base and J gave up 5 bases, with 9 bases separating them. The germline gives CDR1 LGHNA, CDR2 YNFKEQ. The CDR3 consists of 14 residues. The chain's CDR3 is CASSQVGEDQPQHF. CDR3 DNA: TGTGCCAGCAGCCAAGTGGGAGAAGATCAGCCCCAGCATTTT.

The genes are TRBV6-5 and TRBJ1-5; TRBD1 agrees at 9 bases. V lost 5 bases, J lost 6 bases, and 8 bases stayed unmatched. This CDR3 spans 15 amino acids. Germline CDR1 is MNHEY and CDR2 is SVGAGI. The DNA of the CDR3 is TGTGCCAGCAGTACAGGGGGCGGAGGTTCTCAGCCCCAGCATTTT. Translating it yields CASSTGGGGSQPQHF.

V gene TRBV27 combines with J gene TRBJ2-1; 9 positions match TRBD1. Germline assignment: CDR1 MNHEY and CDR2 SMNVEV (reference sequence). The CDR3 runs to 17 residues. The junction had 10 bases not matched to a gene; V was cut back by 3 bases and J by 4 bases. The DNA of the CDR3 is TGTGCCAGCAGTTTTGGACCGGGACAGGGCACGTACAATGAGCAGTTCTTC. This gives the protein CASSFGPGQGTYNEQFF.

Note on this clone: Other DNA variants within this sample encode the same CDR3. The CDR3 nucleotides are TGTGCCAGTAGTATCGGGGGTAATCAGCCCCAGCATTTT. Amino acid sequence: CASSIGGNQPQHF. This rearrangement joins TRBV19 to TRBJ1-5; maybe TRBD1 (5 bases). The V gene's germline CDR1 is LNHDA and CDR2 SQIVND (reference sequence). The CDR3 has 13 residues. Between the trimmed V and J ends, which lost 3 bases and 4 bases, there was a span of 7 bases.